This T cell receptor (beta chain) was observed in a study of CD8 T cells in Susac syndrome. The V end was cut by 6 bases, the J end by 5 bases, with 13 bases between. Germline V lookup: CDR1 MNHEY, CDR2 SVGAGI. The CDR3 is 13 amino acids. RNA totalling about 0.5 to 1 ug underwent reverse transcription with random hexamers. Amplification of TCR beta CDR3 by immunoSEQ multiplex PCR spanned 54 Vbeta and 13 Jbeta. TCRdb reprocessed the immunoSEQ multiplex PCR reads with MiXCR, giving one entry per CDR3 protein. This table has about 200,000 distinct CDR3 sequences, approximately 94% appearing once. The rearrangement links TRBV6-5 to TRBJ1-1; TRBD1 might be the D (6 bases). Input material: CD4+ T cells from PBMCs. The sequence was collected from a human donor with multiple sclerosis. CDR3 protein: CASSATGFTEAFF. CDR3 DNA sequence: TGTGCCAGCAGCGCCACAGGGTTTACTGAAGCTTTCTTT.